This T cell receptor (beta chain) was captured by sequencing in a study of T cell repertoires in cytomegalovirus infection. The wider study: Newly reported HLA-C-restricted and thoroughly characterized HLA-B-restricted CMV epitopes were employed.

Notes on this clonotype: What it binds is not known.

Study-wide results and caveats: HLA-C-restricted, CMV-specific TCR beta clonotypes were dominant ex vivo.

V was pared by 2 bases and J by 0 bases, with 10 bases between. This CDR3 spans 15 amino acids. Germline V gene sequence: CDR1 LGHDT, CDR2 YNNKEL (reference sequence). One entry per CDR3 protein results from TCRdb running MiXCR on the reads. Among some 800,000 distinct CDR3 sequences, approximately 32% were seen once, and the ten largest hold approximately 14%. The sequences come from cultured CD8+ T cells from PBMCs, collected from culture after CMV antigen stimulation. This TCR was sampled from a human donor in good health (CMV status not recorded). Some clones in this sample may be carry-over from other donors' samples. V and J are TRBV3-1 and TRBJ1-1; maybe TRBD1 (6 bases). CDR3 bases: TGTGCCAGCAGCCAAATGGGACATTTGAACACTGAAGCTTTCTTT. Protein sequence: CASSQMGHLNTEAFF.